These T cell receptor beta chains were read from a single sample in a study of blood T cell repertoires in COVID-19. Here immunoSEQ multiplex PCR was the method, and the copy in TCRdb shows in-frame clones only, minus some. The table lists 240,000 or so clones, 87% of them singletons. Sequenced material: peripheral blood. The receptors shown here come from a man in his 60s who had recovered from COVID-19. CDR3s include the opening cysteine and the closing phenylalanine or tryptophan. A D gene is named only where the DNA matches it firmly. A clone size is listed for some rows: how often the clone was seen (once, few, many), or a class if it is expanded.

cdr3_nt: TGTGCCAGCAGCGGGGGAGGAGGGCCCCATTCACCCCTCCACTTT; cdr3_aa: CASSGGGGPHSPLHF; v_call: TRBV3-1/TRBV3-2; clone_size: -; d_call: -; j_call: TRBJ1-6
cdr3_nt: TGTGCCAGCAGCGTAGTCAACTATGGCGCAGATACGCAGTATTTT; cdr3_aa: CASSVVNYGADTQYF; v_call: TRBV9; clone_size: -; d_call: -; j_call: TRBJ2-3
cdr3_nt: TGTGCCAGTACCGACGGAGGACTAGGGATCGATGAGCAGTTCTTC; cdr3_aa: CASTDGGLGIDEQFF; v_call: TRBV19; clone_size: -; d_call: TRBD2; j_call: TRBJ2-1
cdr3_nt: TGTGCCAGCAGCCGGCGGGACTTTCCCACAGATACGCAGTATTTT; cdr3_aa: CASSRRDFPTDTQYF; v_call: TRBV4-2; clone_size: once; d_call: -; j_call: TRBJ2-3
cdr3_nt: TGTGCCACCAGTGCCAAGGGGACAGGGGGCCCCGGGGAGCTGTTTTTT; cdr3_aa: CATSAKGTGGPGELFF; v_call: TRBV24-1; clone_size: -; d_call: TRBD1; j_call: TRBJ2-2
cdr3_nt: TGTGCCACCAGTGATGCGCTCAGGGGAAATGAGCAGTTCTTC; cdr3_aa: CATSDALRGNEQFF; v_call: TRBV24-1; clone_size: few; d_call: -; j_call: TRBJ2-1
cdr3_nt: TGTGCCAGCAGCCAAAGCCCGAACACCGGGGAGCTGTTTTTT; cdr3_aa: CASSQSPNTGELFF; v_call: TRBV3-1/TRBV3-2; clone_size: once; d_call: -; j_call: TRBJ2-2
cdr3_nt: TGTGCCAGCAGCGGACAGCCTGATAATTCACCCCTCCACTTT; cdr3_aa: CASSGQPDNSPLHF; v_call: TRBV6-5; clone_size: -; d_call: -; j_call: TRBJ1-6
cdr3_nt: TGTGCCTGGAGTGGTGGGACAGGGGGTCAGCCCCAGCATTTT; cdr3_aa: CAWSGGTGGQPQHF; v_call: TRBV30; clone_size: -; d_call: TRBD1; j_call: TRBJ1-5
cdr3_nt: TGTGCCACCAGGCAAACAGGGGCCAATCAGCCCCAGCATTTT; cdr3_aa: CATRQTGANQPQHF; v_call: TRBV15; clone_size: -; d_call: TRBD1; j_call: TRBJ1-5
cdr3_nt: TGTGCCAGCAGTTACGCAAGCCAGGCTGGGGCTTTCTTT; cdr3_aa: CASSYASQAGAFF; v_call: TRBV6-2/TRBV6-3; clone_size: once; d_call: -; j_call: TRBJ1-1
cdr3_nt: TGTGCCAGCGGGGAGGCTACTAGTTATAACGAGCAGTACTTC; cdr3_aa: CASGEATSYNEQYF; v_call: TRBV2; clone_size: -; d_call: -; j_call: TRBJ2-7
cdr3_nt: TGTGCCAGCAGTTTACGGGGTACAGATACGCAGTATTTT; cdr3_aa: CASSLRGTDTQYF; v_call: TRBV27; clone_size: few; d_call: -; j_call: TRBJ2-3
cdr3_nt: TGTGCTAGTGGTTTGGTACTAGGGGCTAGCGGGGGTAGCACAGATACGCAGTATTTT; cdr3_aa: CASGLVLGASGGSTDTQYF; v_call: TRBV12-5; clone_size: -; d_call: TRBD2; j_call: TRBJ2-3
cdr3_nt: TGCGCCAGCAGTGCCGGGACAGGGGGCTACCAAGAGACCCAGTACTTC; cdr3_aa: CASSAGTGGYQETQYF; v_call: TRBV5-1; clone_size: -; d_call: TRBD1; j_call: TRBJ2-5
cdr3_nt: TGCGCCAGCAGCTTGGAGAAGGGAGGCGGGACCCAGTACTTC; cdr3_aa: CASSLEKGGGTQYF; v_call: TRBV5-1; clone_size: -; d_call: -; j_call: TRBJ2-5
cdr3_nt: TGCGCCAGCAGCTTACGAGGACAGAATAATCAGCCCCAGCATTTT; cdr3_aa: CASSLRGQNNQPQHF; v_call: TRBV5-1; clone_size: -; d_call: -; j_call: TRBJ1-5
cdr3_nt: TGTGCCAGCAATACAGGGGACACCGGGGAGCTGTTTTTT; cdr3_aa: CASNTGDTGELFF; v_call: TRBV3-1/TRBV3-2; clone_size: -; d_call: TRBD1; j_call: TRBJ2-2
cdr3_nt: TGTGCCACGGGGACAGGGAACACTGAAGCTTTCTTT; cdr3_aa: CATGTGNTEAFF; v_call: TRBV19; clone_size: -; d_call: TRBD1; j_call: TRBJ1-1
cdr3_nt: TGTGCCAGTAGACCGACGAACAGGGGGCCGGGCACTGAAGCTTTCTTT; cdr3_aa: CASRPTNRGPGTEAFF; v_call: TRBV19; clone_size: -; d_call: TRBD1; j_call: TRBJ1-1
cdr3_nt: TGTGCCAGCAAGGGACTAGCCAAAAACATTCAGTACTTC; cdr3_aa: CASKGLAKNIQYF; v_call: TRBV3-1/TRBV3-2; clone_size: -; d_call: -; j_call: TRBJ2-4
cdr3_nt: TGTGCCAGCAGCCTAACAGGGGGGATTCAGTATTTT; cdr3_aa: CASSLTGGIQYF; v_call: TRBV5-4; clone_size: -; d_call: TRBD1; j_call: TRBJ2-3
cdr3_nt: TGCGCCAGCAGCAAACAGGGGGCGTCGGGCACAGATACGCAGTATTTT; cdr3_aa: CASSKQGASGTDTQYF; v_call: TRBV5-1; clone_size: once; d_call: TRBD1; j_call: TRBJ2-3
cdr3_nt: TGTGCCAGCAGCTTGACCCGGAGCAGTGAAGCTTTCTTT; cdr3_aa: CASSLTRSSEAFF; v_call: TRBV7-7; clone_size: -; d_call: -; j_call: TRBJ1-1
cdr3_nt: TGTGCCAGTAGGAGGACAGGGGGGCAGTTCTTC; cdr3_aa: CASRRTGGQFF; v_call: TRBV19; clone_size: -; d_call: TRBD1; j_call: TRBJ2-1
cdr3_nt: TGTGCCTGGTCCTTGGGGCAGTACAATGAGCAGTTCTTC; cdr3_aa: CAWSLGQYNEQFF; v_call: TRBV30; clone_size: -; d_call: -; j_call: TRBJ2-1
cdr3_nt: TGTGCCAGCAGCTTATTTCCCCGGGGGGCGAGTGAAAAACTGTTTTTT; cdr3_aa: CASSLFPRGASEKLFF; v_call: TRBV7-9; clone_size: once; d_call: -; j_call: TRBJ1-4
cdr3_nt: TGTGCCAGCAGCTCGCTGCAGGGTTCGGCTTTCTTT; cdr3_aa: CASSSLQGSAFF; v_call: TRBV11-2; clone_size: -; d_call: -; j_call: TRBJ1-1
cdr3_nt: TGTGCCAGCAGCCTTCTCGATGACGGCCGGAGGCAGTATTTT; cdr3_aa: CASSLLDDGRRQYF; v_call: TRBV27; clone_size: -; d_call: -; j_call: TRBJ2-3
cdr3_nt: TGCGCCAGCAGACGTGGACAGGGCCAGAACACTGAAGCTTTCTTT; cdr3_aa: CASRRGQGQNTEAFF; v_call: TRBV5-1; clone_size: -; d_call: TRBD1; j_call: TRBJ1-1
cdr3_nt: TGTGCCAGCAGCAGGGACTACTTCACCGGGGAGCTGTTTTTT; cdr3_aa: CASSRDYFTGELFF; v_call: TRBV6-5; clone_size: -; d_call: TRBD2; j_call: TRBJ2-2
cdr3_nt: TGCGCCAGCAGCTTGGCTCAGGGAGGGAACACCGGGGAGCTGTTTTTT; cdr3_aa: CASSLAQGGNTGELFF; v_call: TRBV5-1; clone_size: few; d_call: -; j_call: TRBJ2-2
cdr3_nt: TGTGCCACGGGTTTCGCAGATACGCAGTATTTT; cdr3_aa: CATGFADTQYF; v_call: TRBV30; clone_size: -; d_call: -; j_call: TRBJ2-3
cdr3_nt: TGTGCCTGGGGGGAGCGGGCGCCAGATACGCAGTATTTT; cdr3_aa: CAWGERAPDTQYF; v_call: TRBV30; clone_size: once; d_call: -; j_call: TRBJ2-3
cdr3_nt: TGCGCCAGCAGACAAGGAAGGACAGATAATTCACCCCTCCACTTT; cdr3_aa: CASRQGRTDNSPLHF; v_call: TRBV10-1; clone_size: -; d_call: -; j_call: TRBJ1-6
cdr3_nt: TGCGCCAGCAGCCCAAAGGGGGGGACTAGCGGCACAGATACGCAGTATTTT; cdr3_aa: CASSPKGGTSGTDTQYF; v_call: TRBV5-1; clone_size: once; d_call: TRBD2; j_call: TRBJ2-3
cdr3_nt: TGTGCCAGCAGCGTACAGGGTCACTATACCGGGGAGCTGTTTTTT; cdr3_aa: CASSVQGHYTGELFF; v_call: TRBV9; clone_size: once; d_call: -; j_call: TRBJ2-2
cdr3_nt: TGTGCCAGCAGCAAAAGGGGGACGAGAGATCAGCCCCAGCATTTT; cdr3_aa: CASSKRGTRDQPQHF; v_call: TRBV21-1; clone_size: -; d_call: -; j_call: TRBJ1-5
cdr3_nt: TGTGCCAGTAGTCGGACAACCACTGAAAAACTGTTTTTT; cdr3_aa: CASSRTTTEKLFF; v_call: TRBV19; clone_size: -; d_call: -; j_call: TRBJ1-4
cdr3_nt: TGTGCCAGCAGCCGACAGCCTAACTATGGCTACACCTTC; cdr3_aa: CASSRQPNYGYTF; v_call: TRBV6-5; clone_size: -; d_call: -; j_call: TRBJ1-2
cdr3_nt: TGTGCCAGCAGCTTATCTAGCGGGGCGGTCGGGGAGCTGTTTTTT; cdr3_aa: CASSLSSGAVGELFF; v_call: TRBV11-2; clone_size: -; d_call: TRBD2; j_call: TRBJ2-2
cdr3_nt: TGTGCCAGCAGTTTGTTGGCGGAGAGGTCGGCTAATGAAAAACTGTTTTTT; cdr3_aa: CASSLLAERSANEKLFF; v_call: TRBV27; clone_size: -; d_call: -; j_call: TRBJ1-4
cdr3_nt: TGTGCCAGCAGCCAGGCCAACAGGGTAGACATTCAGTACTTC; cdr3_aa: CASSQANRVDIQYF; v_call: TRBV3-1/TRBV3-2; clone_size: -; d_call: -; j_call: TRBJ2-4
cdr3_nt: TGTGCCAGCAGCCAAGATGGTGCGGCGCGGGAGGGAGAAGAGACCCAGTACTTC; cdr3_aa: CASSQDGAAREGEETQYF; v_call: TRBV4-2; clone_size: once; d_call: TRBD2; j_call: TRBJ2-5
cdr3_nt: TGTGCCAGCAGCTCCGCGCGCTCCGGGGCCAACGTCCTGACTTTC; cdr3_aa: CASSSARSGANVLTF; v_call: TRBV5-4; clone_size: -; d_call: -; j_call: TRBJ2-6
cdr3_nt: TGTGCCAGCAGCCCCTTTTTAAACACTGAAGCTTTCTTT; cdr3_aa: CASSPFLNTEAFF; v_call: TRBV6-2/TRBV6-3; clone_size: once; d_call: -; j_call: TRBJ1-1
cdr3_nt: TGTGCCAGCAGCTTATTTGGGGGCAACGAGCAGTACTTC; cdr3_aa: CASSLFGGNEQYF; v_call: TRBV11-2; clone_size: -; d_call: -; j_call: TRBJ2-7
cdr3_nt: TGTGCCAGCAGTTACCGGGACAGGGGTCGCTATGGCTACACCTTC; cdr3_aa: CASSYRDRGRYGYTF; v_call: TRBV27; clone_size: -; d_call: TRBD1; j_call: TRBJ1-2
cdr3_nt: TGTGCCAGCAGTCTTCAGGGCAATTCACCCCTCCACTTT; cdr3_aa: CASSLQGNSPLHF; v_call: TRBV2; clone_size: -; d_call: -; j_call: TRBJ1-6
cdr3_nt: TGTGCCAGCAGCCAGCGGGGACAGGGGGCCGTTGGCTACACCTTC; cdr3_aa: CASSQRGQGAVGYTF; v_call: TRBV3-1/TRBV3-2; clone_size: -; d_call: TRBD1; j_call: TRBJ1-2
cdr3_nt: TGTGCCAGCAGCTTTACAGGTGGCGAGCAGTACTTC; cdr3_aa: CASSFTGGEQYF; v_call: TRBV7-6; clone_size: -; d_call: -; j_call: TRBJ2-7
cdr3_nt: TGTGCCATCGGGAGCTCTGGAAACACCATATATTTT; cdr3_aa: CAIGSSGNTIYF; v_call: TRBV10-3; clone_size: -; d_call: -; j_call: TRBJ1-3
cdr3_nt: TGTGCCAGCAGCCCGGGAAGGGCGCCCGGGACTAGCGGGGACTCTGGGTTCTTC; cdr3_aa: CASSPGRAPGTSGDSGFF; v_call: TRBV11-2; clone_size: -; d_call: TRBD2; j_call: TRBJ2-1
cdr3_nt: TGTGCCAGCAGTTCCCAGGGGGCTGGGGGCAATCAGCCCCAGCATTTT; cdr3_aa: CASSSQGAGGNQPQHF; v_call: TRBV2; clone_size: -; d_call: TRBD1; j_call: TRBJ1-5
cdr3_nt: TGTGCCAGCAGCCAAGAGAAAGGGCCAGGCAGGGGGCTATATGGCTACACCTTC; cdr3_aa: CASSQEKGPGRGLYGYTF; v_call: TRBV3-1/TRBV3-2; clone_size: -; d_call: TRBD1; j_call: TRBJ1-2
cdr3_nt: TGTGCCAGCAGCGTAGGGGGAGGGGCCTCGAGGACCGGGGAGCTGTTTTTT; cdr3_aa: CASSVGGGASRTGELFF; v_call: TRBV9; clone_size: -; d_call: TRBD2; j_call: TRBJ2-2
cdr3_nt: TGTGCCAGCAGCCAAAGGTCAGCGGGGAATGAGCAGTTCTTC; cdr3_aa: CASSQRSAGNEQFF; v_call: TRBV6-5; clone_size: few; d_call: TRBD2; j_call: TRBJ2-1
cdr3_nt: TGTGCCTGTCTAGCGGGGGCTAACTCCTACGAGCAGTACTTC; cdr3_aa: CACLAGANSYEQYF; v_call: TRBV30; clone_size: once; d_call: TRBD2; j_call: TRBJ2-7
cdr3_nt: TGTGCTAGTGGTTTGGGGGGGGTAGACACAGATACGCAGTATTTT; cdr3_aa: CASGLGGVDTDTQYF; v_call: TRBV12-5; clone_size: -; d_call: -; j_call: TRBJ2-3